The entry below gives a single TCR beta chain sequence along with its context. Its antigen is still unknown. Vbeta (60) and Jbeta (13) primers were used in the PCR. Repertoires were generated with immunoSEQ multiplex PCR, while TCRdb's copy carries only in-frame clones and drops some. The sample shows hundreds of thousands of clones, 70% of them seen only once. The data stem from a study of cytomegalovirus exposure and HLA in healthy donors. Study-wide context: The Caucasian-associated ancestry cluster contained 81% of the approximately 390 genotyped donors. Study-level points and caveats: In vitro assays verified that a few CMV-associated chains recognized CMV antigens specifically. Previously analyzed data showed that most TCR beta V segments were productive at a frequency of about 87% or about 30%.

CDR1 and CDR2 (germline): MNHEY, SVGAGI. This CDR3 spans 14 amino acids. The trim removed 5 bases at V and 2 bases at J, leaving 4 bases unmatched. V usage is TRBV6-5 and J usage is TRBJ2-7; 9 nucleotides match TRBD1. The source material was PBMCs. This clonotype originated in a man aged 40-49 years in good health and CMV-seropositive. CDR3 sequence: CASSEDRGPYEQYF. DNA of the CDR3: TGTGCCAGCAGTGAGGACAGGGGCCCCTACGAGCAGTACTTC.